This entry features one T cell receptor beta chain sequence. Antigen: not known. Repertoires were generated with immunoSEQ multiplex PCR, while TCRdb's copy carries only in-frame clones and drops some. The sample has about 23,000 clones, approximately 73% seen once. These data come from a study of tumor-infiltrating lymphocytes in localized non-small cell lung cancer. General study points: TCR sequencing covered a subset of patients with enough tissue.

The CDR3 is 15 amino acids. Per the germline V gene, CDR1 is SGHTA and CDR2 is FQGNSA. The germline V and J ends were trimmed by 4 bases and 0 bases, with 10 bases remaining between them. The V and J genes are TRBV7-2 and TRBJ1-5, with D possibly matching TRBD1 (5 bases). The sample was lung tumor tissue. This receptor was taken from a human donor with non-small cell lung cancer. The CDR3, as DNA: TGTGCCAGCAGCTCCCAGGGTAATAGCAATCAGCCCCAGCATTTT. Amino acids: CASSSQGNSNQPQHF.